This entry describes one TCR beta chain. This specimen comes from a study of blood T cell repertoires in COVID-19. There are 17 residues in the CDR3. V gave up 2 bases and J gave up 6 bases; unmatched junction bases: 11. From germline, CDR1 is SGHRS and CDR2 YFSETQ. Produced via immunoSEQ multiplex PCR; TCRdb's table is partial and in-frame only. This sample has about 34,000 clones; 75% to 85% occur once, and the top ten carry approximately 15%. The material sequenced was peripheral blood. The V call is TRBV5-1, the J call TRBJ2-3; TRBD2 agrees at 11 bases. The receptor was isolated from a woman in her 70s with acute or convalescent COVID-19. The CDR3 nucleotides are TGCGCCAGCAGCTTACGTGGTAGCGGGGGGGCGCGGGATACGCAGTATTTT. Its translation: CASSLRGSGGARDTQYF.